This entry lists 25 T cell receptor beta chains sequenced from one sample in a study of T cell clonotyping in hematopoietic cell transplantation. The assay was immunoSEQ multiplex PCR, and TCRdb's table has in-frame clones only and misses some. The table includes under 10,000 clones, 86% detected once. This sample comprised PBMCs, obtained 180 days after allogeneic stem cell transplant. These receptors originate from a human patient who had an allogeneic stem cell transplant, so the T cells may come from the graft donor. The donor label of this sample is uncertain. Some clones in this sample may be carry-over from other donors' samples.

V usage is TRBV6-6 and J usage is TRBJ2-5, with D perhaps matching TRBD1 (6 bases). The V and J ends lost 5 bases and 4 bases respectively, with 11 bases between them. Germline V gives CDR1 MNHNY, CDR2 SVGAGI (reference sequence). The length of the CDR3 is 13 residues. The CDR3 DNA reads TGTGCCAGCAGTGTACAGGGAGTAGAGACCCAGTACTTC. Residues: CASSVQGVETQYF.

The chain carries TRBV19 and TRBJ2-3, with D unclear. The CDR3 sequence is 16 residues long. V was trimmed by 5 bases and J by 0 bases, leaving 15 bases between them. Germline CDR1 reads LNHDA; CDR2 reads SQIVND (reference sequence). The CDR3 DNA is TGTGCCAGTAGTCCCTCCGCGGCCACTAGCACAGATACGCAGTATTTT. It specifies CASSPSAATSTDTQYF.

CDR3 DNA sequence: TGTGCCAGCATTGGCGAAGTTACGCAGTATTTT. It translates to CASIGEVTQYF. The gene calls are TRBV6-6 and TRBJ2-3; D unclear. The length of the CDR3 is 11 residues. The germline V gene has CDR1 MNHNY and CDR2 SVGAGI (reference sequence). Between the trimmed V and J ends, which lost 7 bases and 8 bases, there was a span of 10 bases.

In nucleotides, the CDR3 is TGTGCCAGCAGTTTCAAAGGGGACAGGGGGAAAGAGACCCAGTACTTC. Its translation is CASSFKGDRGKETQYF. The chain carries TRBV27 and TRBJ2-5; TRBD1 aligns across 11 bases. V lost 3 bases, J lost 3 bases, and 6 bases stayed unmatched. The CDR3 contains 16 residues. Germline-derived CDR1 and CDR2 are MNHEY and SMNVEV (reference sequence).

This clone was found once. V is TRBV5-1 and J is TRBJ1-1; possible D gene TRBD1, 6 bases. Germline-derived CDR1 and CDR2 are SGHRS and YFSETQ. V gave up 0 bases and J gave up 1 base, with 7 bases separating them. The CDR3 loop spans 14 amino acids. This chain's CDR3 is CASSLGGANTEAFF. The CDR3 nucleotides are TGCGCCAGCAGCTTGGGGGGGGCGAACACTGAAGCTTTCTTT.

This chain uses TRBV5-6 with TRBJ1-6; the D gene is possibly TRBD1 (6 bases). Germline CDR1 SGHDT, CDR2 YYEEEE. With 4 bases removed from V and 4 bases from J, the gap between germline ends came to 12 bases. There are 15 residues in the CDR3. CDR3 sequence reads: CASSPRGAYNSPLHF. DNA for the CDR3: TGTGCCAGCAGCCCACGGGGGGCATATAATTCACCCCTCCACTTT.

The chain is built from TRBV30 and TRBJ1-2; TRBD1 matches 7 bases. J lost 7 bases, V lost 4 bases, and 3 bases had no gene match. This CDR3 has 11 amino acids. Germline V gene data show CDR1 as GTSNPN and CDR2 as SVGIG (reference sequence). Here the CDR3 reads CAWNAGGGYTF. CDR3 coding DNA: TGTGCCTGGAATGCAGGGGGTGGCTACACCTTC.

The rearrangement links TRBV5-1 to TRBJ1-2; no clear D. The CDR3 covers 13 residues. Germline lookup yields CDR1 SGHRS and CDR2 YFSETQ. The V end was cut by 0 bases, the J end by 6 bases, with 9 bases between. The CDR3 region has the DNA TGCGCCAGCAGCTTGGTGGGTGAGAATGGCTACACCTTC. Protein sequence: CASSLVGENGYTF.

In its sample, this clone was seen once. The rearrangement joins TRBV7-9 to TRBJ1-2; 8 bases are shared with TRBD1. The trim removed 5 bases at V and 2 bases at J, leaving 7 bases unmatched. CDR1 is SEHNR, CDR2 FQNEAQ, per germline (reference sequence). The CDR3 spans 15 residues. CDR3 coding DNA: TGTGCCAGCAGCCTAGGACAGGGACAAAACTATGGCTACACCTTC. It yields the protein CASSLGQGQNYGYTF.

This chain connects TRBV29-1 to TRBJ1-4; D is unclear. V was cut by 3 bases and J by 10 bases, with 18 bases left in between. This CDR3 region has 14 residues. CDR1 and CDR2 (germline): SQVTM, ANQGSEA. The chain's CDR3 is CSVDGGLVGRKLFF. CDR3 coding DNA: TGCAGCGTTGATGGCGGGCTGGTAGGGAGAAAACTGTTTTTT.

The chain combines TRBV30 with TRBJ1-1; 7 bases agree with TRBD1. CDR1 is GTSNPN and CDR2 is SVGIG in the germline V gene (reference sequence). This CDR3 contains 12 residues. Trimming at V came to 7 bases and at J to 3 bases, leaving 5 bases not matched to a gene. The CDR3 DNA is TGTGCCTCTAACAGGGGCTACACTGAAGCTTTCTTT. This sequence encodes CASNRGYTEAFF.

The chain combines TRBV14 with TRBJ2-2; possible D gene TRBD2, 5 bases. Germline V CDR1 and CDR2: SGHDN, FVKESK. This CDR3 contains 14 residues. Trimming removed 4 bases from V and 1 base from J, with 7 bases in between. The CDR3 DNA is TGTGCCAGCAGCCTCGGAGGGAACACCGGGGAGCTGTTTTTT. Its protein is CASSLGGNTGELFF.

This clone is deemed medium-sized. CDR3: CASSLVDGTYEQYF. In DNA form, the CDR3 reads TGCGCCAGCAGCTTGGTAGACGGCACCTACGAGCAGTACTTC. This chain joins TRBV5-1 and TRBJ2-7; D unclear. The germline gives CDR1 SGHRS, CDR2 YFSETQ. V gave up 0 bases and J gave up 2 bases, with 9 bases separating them. The CDR3 consists of 14 residues.

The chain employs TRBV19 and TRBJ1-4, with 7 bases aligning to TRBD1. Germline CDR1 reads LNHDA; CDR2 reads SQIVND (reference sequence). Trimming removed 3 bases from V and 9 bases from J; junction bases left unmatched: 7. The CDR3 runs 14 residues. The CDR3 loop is CASSMPGQWKKLFF. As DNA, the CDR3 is TGTGCCAGTAGTATGCCGGGACAGTGGAAAAAACTGTTTTTT.

The CDR3 DNA reads as TGTGCCAGCAGCGTAGTGGCAACTAATTCACCCCTCCACTTT. The encoded protein is CASSVVATNSPLHF. The chain employs TRBV9 and TRBJ1-6; D not resolved. Trimming removed 0 bases from V and 6 bases from J, with 7 bases in between. This CDR3 has 14 amino acids. Germline CDR1 is SGDLS and CDR2 is YYNGEE.

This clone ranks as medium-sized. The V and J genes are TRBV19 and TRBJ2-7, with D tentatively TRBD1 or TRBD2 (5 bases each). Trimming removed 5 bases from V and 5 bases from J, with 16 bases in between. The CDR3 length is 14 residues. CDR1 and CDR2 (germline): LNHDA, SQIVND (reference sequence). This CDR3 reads CASSWTLRENEQYF. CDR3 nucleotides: TGTGCCAGTAGTTGGACACTCCGGGAAAACGAGCAGTACTTC.

CDR3 residues: CASSTRTGQAKNIQYF. The CDR3 bases are TGTGCCAGCTCAACTAGGACAGGGCAAGCCAAAAACATTCAGTACTTC. V is TRBV18 and J is TRBJ2-4; 8 bases are a match to TRBD1. J lost 0 bases, V lost 5 bases, and 6 bases had no gene match. The CDR3 is made up of 16 amino acids. Germline values: CDR1 KGHSH, CDR2 LQKENI. The full variable domain, in which reference TRBV18 and TRBJ2-4 provide the parts outside the CDR3, is NAGVMQNPRHLVRRRGQEARLRCSPMKGHSHVYWYRQLPEEGLKFMVYLQKENIIDESGMPKERFSAEFPKEGPSILRIQQVVRGDSAAYFCASSTRTGQAKNIQYFGAGTRLSVL.

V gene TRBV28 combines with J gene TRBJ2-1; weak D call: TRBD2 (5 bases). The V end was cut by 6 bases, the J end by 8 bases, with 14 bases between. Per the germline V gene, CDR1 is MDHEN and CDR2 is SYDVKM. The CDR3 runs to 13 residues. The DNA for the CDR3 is TGTGCCAGCAGCCGGACTGGGGTCGATGAGCAGTTCTTC. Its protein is CASSRTGVDEQFF. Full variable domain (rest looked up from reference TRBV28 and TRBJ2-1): DVKVTQSSRYLVKRTGEKVFLECVQDMDHENMFWYRQDPGLGLRLIYFSYDVKMKEKGDIPEGYSVSREKKERFSLILESASTNQTSMYLCASSRTGVDEQFFGPGTRLTVL.

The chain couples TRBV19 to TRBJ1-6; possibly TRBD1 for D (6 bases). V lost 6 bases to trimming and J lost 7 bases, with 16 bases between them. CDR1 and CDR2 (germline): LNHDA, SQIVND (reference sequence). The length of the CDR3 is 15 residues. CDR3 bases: TGTGCCAGTAGGGAAAGGGGGGGCGCGAATTCACCCCTCCACTTT. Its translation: CASRERGGANSPLHF. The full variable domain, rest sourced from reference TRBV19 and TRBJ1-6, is DGGITQSPKYLFRKEGQNVTLSCEQNLNHDAMYWYRQDPGQGLRLIYYSQIVNDFQKGDIAEGYSVSREKKESFPLTVTSAQKNPTAFYLCASRERGGANSPLHFGNGTRLTVT.

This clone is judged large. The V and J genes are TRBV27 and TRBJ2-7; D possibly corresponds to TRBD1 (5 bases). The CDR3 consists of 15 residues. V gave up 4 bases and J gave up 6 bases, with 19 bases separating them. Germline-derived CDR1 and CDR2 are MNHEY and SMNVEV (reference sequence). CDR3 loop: CASSSNQGIQGEQYF. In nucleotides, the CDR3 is TGTGCCAGCAGTTCAAATCAGGGAATTCAGGGCGAGCAGTACTTC.

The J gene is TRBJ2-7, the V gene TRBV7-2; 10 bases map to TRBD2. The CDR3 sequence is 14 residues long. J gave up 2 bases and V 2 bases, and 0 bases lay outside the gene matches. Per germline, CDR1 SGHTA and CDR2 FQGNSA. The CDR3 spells CASSLTSGAYEQYF. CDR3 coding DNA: TGTGCCAGCAGCTTAACTAGCGGGGCCTACGAGCAGTACTTC. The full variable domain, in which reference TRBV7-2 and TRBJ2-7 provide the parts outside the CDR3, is GAGVSQSPSNKVTEKGKDVELRCDPISGHTALYWYRQSLGQGLEFLIYFQGNSAPDKSGLPSDRFSAERTGGSVSTLTIQRTQQEDSAVYLCASSLTSGAYEQYFGPGTRLTVT.

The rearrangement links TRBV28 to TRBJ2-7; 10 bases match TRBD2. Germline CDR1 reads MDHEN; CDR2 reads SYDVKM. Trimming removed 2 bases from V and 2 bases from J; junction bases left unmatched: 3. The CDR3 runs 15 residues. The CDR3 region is CASSLIAGGPYEQYF. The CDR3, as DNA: TGTGCCAGCAGTTTAATAGCGGGGGGTCCCTACGAGCAGTACTTC.

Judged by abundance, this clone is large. CDR3 region: CASSLTTNEKLFF. The CDR3, as DNA: TGTGCCAGCTCACTAACAACTAATGAAAAACTGTTTTTT. The J gene is TRBJ1-4, the V gene TRBV18, with unresolved D. Germline CDR1 is KGHSH and CDR2 is LQKENI. The CDR3 contains 13 residues. V lost 4 bases to trimming and J lost 0 bases, with 3 bases between them.

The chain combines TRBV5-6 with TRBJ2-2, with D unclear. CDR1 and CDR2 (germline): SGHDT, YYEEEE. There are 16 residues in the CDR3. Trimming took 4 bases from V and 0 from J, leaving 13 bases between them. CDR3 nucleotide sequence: TGTGCCAGCAGCGCCCGCGGTATTTCGAACACCGGGGAGCTGTTTTTT. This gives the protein CASSARGISNTGELFF.

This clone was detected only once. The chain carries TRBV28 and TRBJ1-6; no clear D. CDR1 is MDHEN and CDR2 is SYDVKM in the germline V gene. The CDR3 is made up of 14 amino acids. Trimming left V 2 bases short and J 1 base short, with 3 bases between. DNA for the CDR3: TGTGCCAGCAGTTTAAGGTCCTATAATTCACCCCTCCACTTT. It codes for CASSLRSYNSPLHF.